The source of this TCR beta chain is a study of T cell responses to AZD1222 COVID-19 vaccine. Whole-study results and caveats: Two doses of AZD1222 preceded a rise in Spike-specific TCR breadth and depth.

A word on this clone: The antigen is not known.

This CDR3 comprises 15 residues. Germline V lookup: CDR1 MNHNS, CDR2 SASEGT. The V end was cut by 1 base, the J end by 3 bases, with 13 bases between. Here immunoSEQ multiplex PCR was the method, and the copy in TCRdb shows in-frame clones only, minus some. The table lists 70,000 to 95,000 clones, approximately 80% of them singletons. This specimen was peripheral blood, taken on day 0 of AZD1222 vaccination. The chain carries TRBV6-1 and TRBJ2-7; maybe TRBD2 (6 bases). The TCR originated in an adult in good health. Written as DNA, the CDR3 is TGTGCCAGCAGTGAAGGAGGGACTCTTGGCTACGAGCAGTACTTC. Residues: CASSEGGTLGYEQYF.